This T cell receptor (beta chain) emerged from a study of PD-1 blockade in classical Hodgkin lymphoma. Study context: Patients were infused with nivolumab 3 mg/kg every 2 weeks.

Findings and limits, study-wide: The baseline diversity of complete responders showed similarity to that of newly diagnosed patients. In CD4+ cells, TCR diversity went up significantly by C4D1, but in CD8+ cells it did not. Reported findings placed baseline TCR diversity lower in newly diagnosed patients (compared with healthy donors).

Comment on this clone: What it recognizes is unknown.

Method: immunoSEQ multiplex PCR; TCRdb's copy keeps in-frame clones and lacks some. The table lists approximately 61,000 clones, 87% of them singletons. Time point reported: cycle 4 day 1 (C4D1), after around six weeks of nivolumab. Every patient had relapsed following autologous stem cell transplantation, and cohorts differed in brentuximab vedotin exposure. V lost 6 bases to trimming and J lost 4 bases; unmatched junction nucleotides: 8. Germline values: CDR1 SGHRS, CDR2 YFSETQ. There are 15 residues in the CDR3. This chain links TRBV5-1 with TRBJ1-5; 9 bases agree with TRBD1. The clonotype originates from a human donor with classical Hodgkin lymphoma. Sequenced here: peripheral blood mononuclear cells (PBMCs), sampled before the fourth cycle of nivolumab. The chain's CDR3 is CASKAGTGSNQPQHF. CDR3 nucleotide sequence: TGCGCCAGCAAAGCCGGGACAGGGTCAAATCAGCCCCAGCATTTT.